The next 14 T cell receptor beta chains were all read from a single sample in a study of blood T cells in healthy people across ages. Primed by a sample-barcoded 5' primer and a J-beta primer mix, a second PCR proceeded for 7 to 11 cycles. TCRdb independently ran MiXCR on the 5' RACE reads; one entry per CDR3 protein. The table has 540,000 or so distinct CDR3 sequences, 27% seen once. The sequencing sample was made of blood. The receptors come from a woman aged 70-85 years in good health.

The chain couples TRBV10-3 to TRBJ1-4; D ambiguous. The CDR3 sequence is 13 residues long. CDR1 is ENHRY and CDR2 is SYGVKD in the germline V gene. V lost 2 bases and J lost 8, with 9 bases in between. The CDR3 DNA reads TGTGCCATCAGTGAGGAAGTTGAGGAAAAACTGTTTTTT. Protein product: CAISEEVEEKLFF.

This clonotype was counted between two and nine times. The chain employs TRBV12-3 or TRBV12-4 and TRBJ1-1; D might be TRBD1 (6 bases). The ends were cut back, 6 bases at V and 2 bases at J, with 10 bases in the middle. The CDR3 sequence is 13 residues long. CDR3 sequence reads: CASRGTPNTEAFF. CDR3 nucleotide sequence: TGTGCCAGCAGGGGGACACCAAACACTGAAGCTTTCTTT.

This chain connects TRBV4-1 to TRBJ2-1; 7 nucleotides align to TRBD2. Germline trimming cut 6 bases from V and 0 bases from J; bases unmatched to any gene: 5. CDR1 is MGHRA, CDR2 YSYEKL, per germline. The CDR3 has 15 amino acids. Written as DNA, the CDR3 is TGCGCCAGCAGGGGGGGGACCCGCTCCTACAATGAGCAGTTCTTC. Translated, it gives CASRGGTRSYNEQFF.

V is TRBV6-5 and J is TRBJ1-2; tentatively, D is TRBD1 (5 bases). Trimming took 6 bases from V and 8 from J, leaving 16 bases between them. CDR1 is MNHEY, CDR2 SVGAGI, per germline. The CDR3 consists of 13 residues. CDR3: CASSRDAKVGYTF. The CDR3 DNA is TGTGCCAGCAGCCGGGACGCCAAGGTGGGCTACACCTTC.

This clonotype was seen a handful of times. V and J are TRBV5-1 and TRBJ1-1; 8 nucleotides align to TRBD1. Germline V CDR1 and CDR2: SGHRS, YFSETQ. This CDR3 is built from 17 residues. The ends lost 2 bases at V and 1 base at J; junction bases unmatched: 10. CDR3 sequence reads: CASSFQRTGLKNTEAFF. DNA of the CDR3: TGCGCCAGCAGCTTCCAACGGACAGGGCTCAAGAACACTGAAGCTTTCTTT.

The chain carries TRBV2 and TRBJ2-3; the D call may be TRBD1 or TRBD2 (5 bases each). Germline V gene lookup returns CDR1 SNHLY and CDR2 FYNNEI. This CDR3 spans 15 amino acids. The V end lost 6 bases, the J end lost 1 base, and 14 bases lay between the germline ends. This chain's CDR3 is CASRDRDVGTDTQYF. The CDR3 coding sequence is TGTGCCAGCAGGGATAGGGACGTAGGCACAGATACGCAGTATTTT.

V and J are TRBV12-3 or TRBV12-4 and TRBJ1-3; D possibly corresponds to TRBD1 (5 bases). This CDR3 is 15 amino acids long. V gave up 6 bases and J gave up 0 bases, with 12 bases separating them. CDR3: CASSRDRISGNTIYF. The CDR3 DNA is TGTGCCAGCAGCCGAGACAGAATCTCTGGAAACACCATATATTTT.

The DNA of the CDR3 is TGTGCCAGCAGCGTTGGACAGGGCGCCTTCTATGGCTACACCTTC. Encoded protein: CASSVGQGAFYGYTF. The chain couples TRBV9 to TRBJ1-2, with 8 bases fitting TRBD1. After removal of 2 bases from V and 4 bases from J, the junction contained 7 bases not matched to a gene. The germline CDR1 and CDR2 sequences are SGDLS and YYNGEE. The CDR3 has 15 amino acids.

CDR3 region: CAILGSGQNINRPQHF. CDR3 DNA sequence: TGTGCCATCCTAGGGTCGGGACAGAATATCAACCGGCCCCAGCATTTT. The rearrangement uses TRBV19 and TRBJ1-5, with 7 positions matching TRBD1. This CDR3 has 16 amino acids. CDR1 and CDR2 from the germline V gene are LNHDA and SQIVND (reference sequence). With V trimmed by 10 bases and J by 9 bases, 21 bases remained unmatched.

This clonotype has a handful of counts. This chain connects TRBV5-1 to TRBJ2-5, with TRBD1 identical over 7 bases. The CDR3 length is 14 residues. The junction had 7 bases not matched to a gene; V was cut back by 4 bases and J by 4 bases. Germline CDR1 is SGHRS and CDR2 is YFSETQ. The CDR3 region is CASSTGTVRETQYF. The CDR3 DNA reads as TGCGCCAGCAGCACCGGGACAGTCCGAGAGACCCAGTACTTC.

V gene TRBV6-2 or TRBV6-3 combines with J gene TRBJ2-7; the D is unclear. The germline V gene encodes CDR1 MNHEY and CDR2 SVGEGT. Between the trimmed V and J ends, which lost 4 bases and 1 base, there was a span of 14 bases. The length of the CDR3 is 15 residues. CDR3 residues: CASSSRASSSYEQYF. CDR3 in DNA: TGTGCCAGCAGTTCTAGGGCTTCCTCATCCTACGAGCAGTACTTC.

The sample holds a few counts of this clonotype. The chain combines TRBV29-1 with TRBJ1-1; unclear D gene. The germline CDR1 and CDR2 sequences are SQVTM and ANQGSEA. The germline V and J ends were trimmed by 2 bases and 2 bases, with 9 bases remaining between them. This CDR3 contains 13 residues. Written as DNA, the CDR3 is TGCAGCGTTGAAAGGGAAAGAAACACTGAAGCTTTCTTT. Protein: CSVERERNTEAFF. The full variable domain, with the rest looked up from reference TRBV29-1 and TRBJ1-1, is SAVISQKPSRDICQRGTSLTIQCQVDSQVTMMFWYRQQPGQSLTLIATANQGSEATYESGFVIDKFPISRPNLTFSTLTVSNMSPEDSSIYLCSVERERNTEAFFGQGTRLTVV.

V gene TRBV7-9 combines with J gene TRBJ2-5, with 7 bases lining up with TRBD2. Germline CDR1 SEHNR, CDR2 FQNEAQ (reference sequence). The CDR3 extends over 17 amino acids. V was clipped by 4 bases and J by 3 bases; unmatched bases: 14. CDR3 amino acids: CASSSIRAGDTKETQYF. For the CDR3, the DNA is TGTGCCAGCAGCTCAATCAGGGCGGGGGATACGAAAGAGACCCAGTACTTC.

This clonotype has only a few counts. The genes are TRBV20-1 and TRBJ2-1; 10 bases fit TRBD2. J lost 9 bases, V lost 3 bases, and 8 bases had no gene match. This CDR3 has 14 residues. The germline V gene has CDR1 DFQATT and CDR2 SNEGSKA (reference sequence). CDR3 DNA sequence: TGCAGTGCTAGTGACAGCGGGGGGGCGGCTGAGCAGTTCTTC. This gives the protein CSASDSGGAAEQFF.